These T cell receptor beta chains were read from a single sample in a study of radiation and T cells in renal cell carcinoma. Profiling relied on immunoSEQ multiplex PCR, and the TCRdb table lists in-frame clones only, not all of them. The sample contains some 100,000 clones, 82% of which appear only once. The sequencing here drew on blood, taken from a patient whose treatment included radiotherapy and nephrectomy. The source is a man between 60 and 75 years old with renal cell carcinoma. CDR3s include the opening cysteine and the closing phenylalanine or tryptophan. D genes are given only for firm matches. Not every row has a clone size; where given, it reads once, few, many or a size class.

cdr3_length: 16
v_call: TRBV5-1
clone_size: NA
d_call: TRBD2
j_call: TRBJ2-3
cdr3_aa: CASSWASGSGTDTQYF
cdr3_nt: TGCGCCAGCAGCTGGGCTAGCGGGAGTGGGACAGATACGCAGTATTTT

cdr3_length: 15
v_call: TRBV6-6
clone_size: NA
d_call: TRBD1
j_call: TRBJ2-7
cdr3_aa: CASSSGGGTGYEQYF
cdr3_nt: TGTGCCAGCAGTTCTGGAGGCGGGACAGGTTACGAGCAGTACTTC

cdr3_length: 11
v_call: TRBV27
clone_size: NA
d_call: NA
j_call: TRBJ1-1
cdr3_aa: CASSSFGKAFF
cdr3_nt: TGTGCCAGCAGTTCGTTCGGCAAAGCTTTCTTT

cdr3_length: 15
v_call: TRBV11-2
clone_size: NA
d_call: TRBD1
j_call: TRBJ2-7
cdr3_aa: CASSRGQSGSYEQYF
cdr3_nt: TGTGCCAGCAGCAGGGGACAGAGCGGCTCCTACGAGCAGTACTTC

cdr3_length: 15
v_call: TRBV28
clone_size: few
d_call: NA
j_call: TRBJ2-2
cdr3_aa: CASSPPRGMAGELFF
cdr3_nt: TGTGCCAGCAGTCCCCCTCGGGGGATGGCCGGGGAGCTGTTTTTT

cdr3_length: 16
v_call: TRBV9
clone_size: once
d_call: NA
j_call: TRBJ2-1
cdr3_aa: CASSVSSGPSYNEQFF
cdr3_nt: TGTGCCAGCAGCGTGAGTTCCGGGCCCTCCTACAATGAGCAGTTCTTC

cdr3_length: 15
v_call: TRBV27
clone_size: few
d_call: TRBD1
j_call: TRBJ2-7
cdr3_aa: CASSLSPQGVYEQYF
cdr3_nt: TGTGCCAGCAGTTTATCCCCACAGGGGGTCTACGAGCAGTACTTC

cdr3_length: 14
v_call: TRBV6-5
clone_size: NA
d_call: TRBD1
j_call: TRBJ1-2
cdr3_aa: CASSPTGGVYGYTF
cdr3_nt: TGTGCCAGCAGCCCAACAGGGGGCGTCTATGGCTACACCTTC

cdr3_length: 15
v_call: TRBV9
clone_size: NA
d_call: NA
j_call: TRBJ2-2
cdr3_aa: CASSPLGRNTGELFF
cdr3_nt: TGTGCCAGCAGCCCCCTGGGACGCAACACCGGGGAGCTGTTTTTT

cdr3_length: 18
v_call: TRBV7-2
clone_size: NA
d_call: TRBD1
j_call: TRBJ1-2
cdr3_aa: CASSLAYRTGEKGSGYTF
cdr3_nt: TGTGCCAGCAGCTTAGCTTATAGGACAGGGGAGAAGGGTAGCGGCTACACCTTC

cdr3_length: 13
v_call: TRBV28
clone_size: NA
d_call: NA
j_call: TRBJ2-2
cdr3_aa: CASIRHETGELFF
cdr3_nt: TGTGCCAGCATCCGACACGAGACCGGGGAGCTGTTTTTT

cdr3_length: 16
v_call: TRBV28
clone_size: NA
d_call: NA
j_call: TRBJ1-2
cdr3_aa: CASSLPTLENNYGYTF
cdr3_nt: TGTGCCAGCAGTCTACCAACCCTAGAAAATAACTATGGCTACACCTTC

cdr3_length: 17
v_call: TRBV7-6
clone_size: NA
d_call: NA
j_call: TRBJ1-3
cdr3_aa: CASSFGSVDYSGNTIYF
cdr3_nt: TGTGCCAGCAGCTTTGGGAGTGTGGACTACTCTGGAAACACCATATATTTT

cdr3_length: 12
v_call: TRBV27
clone_size: NA
d_call: NA
j_call: TRBJ2-3
cdr3_aa: CASSSPADTQYF
cdr3_nt: TGTGCCAGCTCCTCGCCCGCAGATACGCAGTATTTT

cdr3_length: 16
v_call: TRBV5-8
clone_size: NA
d_call: TRBD2
j_call: TRBJ2-3
cdr3_aa: CASSFGLAGLGDTQYF
cdr3_nt: TGTGCCAGCAGCTTCGGACTAGCGGGACTGGGAGATACGCAGTATTTT

cdr3_length: 14
v_call: TRBV2
clone_size: NA
d_call: TRBD2
j_call: TRBJ2-1
cdr3_aa: CASNAGTSGRRQFF
cdr3_nt: TGTGCCAGCAACGCCGGGACTAGCGGGAGGAGACAGTTCTTC

cdr3_length: 14
v_call: TRBV18
clone_size: few
d_call: NA
j_call: TRBJ1-1
cdr3_aa: CASSSDSVRTEAFF
cdr3_nt: TGTGCCAGCTCCTCGGACTCGGTTAGGACTGAAGCTTTCTTT

cdr3_length: 15
v_call: TRBV5-1
clone_size: NA
d_call: TRBD2
j_call: TRBJ2-1
cdr3_aa: CASNRLGEGRNEQFF
cdr3_nt: TGCGCCAGCAACCGATTGGGGGAGGGCCGAAATGAGCAGTTCTTC

cdr3_length: 17
v_call: TRBV5-1
clone_size: NA
d_call: NA
j_call: TRBJ2-4
cdr3_aa: CASSPGGPELAKNIQYF
cdr3_nt: TGCGCCAGCAGCCCCGGGGGCCCTGAATTAGCCAAAAACATTCAGTACTTC

cdr3_length: 17
v_call: TRBV19
clone_size: once
d_call: NA
j_call: TRBJ1-3
cdr3_aa: CASSSGRVDGTGNTIYF
cdr3_nt: TGTGCCAGTAGTTCGGGCCGGGTGGATGGTACTGGAAACACCATATATTTT

cdr3_length: 14
v_call: TRBV6-5
clone_size: NA
d_call: TRBD1
j_call: TRBJ1-5
cdr3_aa: CASSPTGGNQPQHF
cdr3_nt: TGTGCCAGCAGTCCGACAGGGGGCAATCAGCCCCAGCATTTT

cdr3_length: 15
v_call: TRBV6-1
clone_size: few
d_call: NA
j_call: TRBJ1-4
cdr3_aa: CASSESWRTNEKLFF
cdr3_nt: TGTGCCAGCAGTGAGTCGTGGCGAACTAATGAAAAACTGTTTTTT

cdr3_length: 15
v_call: TRBV27
clone_size: NA
d_call: NA
j_call: TRBJ2-3
cdr3_aa: CASSLSKGVTDTQYF
cdr3_nt: TGTGCCAGCAGTTTATCGAAGGGGGTTACAGATACGCAGTATTTT

cdr3_length: 11
v_call: TRBV30
clone_size: NA
d_call: NA
j_call: TRBJ1-2
cdr3_aa: CAWSVLYGYTF
cdr3_nt: TGTGCCTGGAGTGTATTGTATGGCTACACCTTC

cdr3_length: 13
v_call: TRBV6-1
clone_size: NA
d_call: TRBD1
j_call: TRBJ1-2
cdr3_aa: CASSGDSPYGYTF
cdr3_nt: TGTGCCAGCAGTGGGGACAGCCCCTATGGCTACACCTTC

cdr3_length: 15
v_call: TRBV4-2
clone_size: NA
d_call: NA
j_call: TRBJ2-1
cdr3_aa: CASSQDGTSSNEQFF
cdr3_nt: TGTGCCAGCAGCCAAGATGGAACTAGCTCCAATGAGCAGTTCTTC

cdr3_length: 14
v_call: TRBV10-1
clone_size: NA
d_call: NA
j_call: TRBJ2-7
cdr3_aa: CASSEPASTYEQYF
cdr3_nt: TGCGCCAGCAGTGAGCCAGCTAGCACCTACGAGCAGTACTTC

cdr3_length: 15
v_call: TRBV5-1
clone_size: NA
d_call: TRBD1
j_call: TRBJ2-2
cdr3_aa: CASSLDRTNTGELFF
cdr3_nt: TGCGCCAGCAGCCTGGACAGGACAAACACCGGGGAGCTGTTTTTT

cdr3_length: 17
v_call: TRBV10-3
clone_size: NA
d_call: TRBD1
j_call: TRBJ2-6
cdr3_aa: CAISESTGGSGANVLTF
cdr3_nt: TGTGCCATCAGTGAGTCAACAGGGGGCTCTGGGGCCAACGTCCTGACTTTC

cdr3_length: 16
v_call: TRBV5-1
clone_size: NA
d_call: NA
j_call: TRBJ2-7
cdr3_aa: CASSSQDRVGGGEQYF
cdr3_nt: TGCGCCAGCAGCTCTCAAGACAGGGTGGGAGGAGGGGAGCAGTACTTC

cdr3_length: 17
v_call: TRBV4-1
clone_size: NA
d_call: NA
j_call: TRBJ2-7
cdr3_aa: CASSQGRMYSLSGEQYF
cdr3_nt: TGCGCCAGCAGCCAAGGTCGGATGTATTCCCTTTCTGGCGAGCAGTACTTC

cdr3_length: 15
v_call: TRBV5-6
clone_size: NA
d_call: NA
j_call: TRBJ2-4
cdr3_aa: CASSLLGMAKNIQYF
cdr3_nt: TGTGCCAGCAGCTTGCTAGGCATGGCCAAAAACATTCAGTACTTC

cdr3_length: 17
v_call: TRBV14
clone_size: NA
d_call: NA
j_call: TRBJ1-4
cdr3_aa: CASSPLTGASTNEKLFF
cdr3_nt: TGTGCCAGCAGCCCCCTGACAGGTGCCTCAACTAATGAAAAACTGTTTTTT

cdr3_length: 14
v_call: TRBV10-3
clone_size: NA
d_call: NA
j_call: TRBJ2-5
cdr3_aa: CAISVGGERETQYF
cdr3_nt: TGTGCCATCAGTGTCGGGGGAGAGAGAGAGACCCAGTACTTC

cdr3_length: 15
v_call: TRBV23-1
clone_size: NA
d_call: NA
j_call: TRBJ2-3
cdr3_aa: CASSQGSFNTDTQYF
cdr3_nt: TGCGCCAGCAGTCAAGGTAGTTTTAACACAGATACGCAGTATTTT

cdr3_length: 13
v_call: TRBV18
clone_size: NA
d_call: NA
j_call: TRBJ1-1
cdr3_aa: CASSGTLNTEAFF
cdr3_nt: TGTGCCAGCTCAGGCACTTTGAACACTGAAGCTTTCTTT

cdr3_length: 15
v_call: TRBV7-2
clone_size: NA
d_call: NA
j_call: TRBJ2-1
cdr3_aa: CASSLGQRMYNEQFF
cdr3_nt: TGTGCCAGCAGCTTGGGCCAGCGGATGTACAATGAGCAGTTCTTC

cdr3_length: 16
v_call: TRBV13
clone_size: NA
d_call: TRBD2
j_call: TRBJ2-2
cdr3_aa: CASSSLAGANTGELFF
cdr3_nt: TGTGCCAGCAGCTCCTTAGCGGGAGCTAACACCGGGGAGCTGTTTTTT